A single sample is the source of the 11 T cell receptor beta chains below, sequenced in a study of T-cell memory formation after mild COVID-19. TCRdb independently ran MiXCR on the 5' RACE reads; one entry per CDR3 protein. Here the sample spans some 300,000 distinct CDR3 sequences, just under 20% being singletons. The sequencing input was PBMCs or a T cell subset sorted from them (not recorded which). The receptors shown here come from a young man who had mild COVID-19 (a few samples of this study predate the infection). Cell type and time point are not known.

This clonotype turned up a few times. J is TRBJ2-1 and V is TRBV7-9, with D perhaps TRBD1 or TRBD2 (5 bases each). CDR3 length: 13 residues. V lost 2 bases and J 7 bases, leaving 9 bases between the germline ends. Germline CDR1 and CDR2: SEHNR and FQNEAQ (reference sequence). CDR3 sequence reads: CASSLSGRNEQFF. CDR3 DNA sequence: TGTGCCAGCAGCTTATCAGGGAGAAATGAGCAGTTCTTC.

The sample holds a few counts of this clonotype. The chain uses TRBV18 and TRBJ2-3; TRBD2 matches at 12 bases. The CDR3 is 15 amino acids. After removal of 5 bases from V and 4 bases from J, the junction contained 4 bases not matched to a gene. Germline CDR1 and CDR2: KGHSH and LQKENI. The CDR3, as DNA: TGTGCCAGCTCAAGACTAGCGGGGGCTCCAGATACGCAGTATTTT. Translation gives CASSRLAGAPDTQYF.

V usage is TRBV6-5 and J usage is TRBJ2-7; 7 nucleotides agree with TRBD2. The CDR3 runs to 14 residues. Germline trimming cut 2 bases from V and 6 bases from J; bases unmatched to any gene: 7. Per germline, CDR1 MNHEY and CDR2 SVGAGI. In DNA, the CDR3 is TGTGCCAGCAGTTACACAGCGGGGTTGAGCGAGCAGTACTTC. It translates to CASSYTAGLSEQYF.

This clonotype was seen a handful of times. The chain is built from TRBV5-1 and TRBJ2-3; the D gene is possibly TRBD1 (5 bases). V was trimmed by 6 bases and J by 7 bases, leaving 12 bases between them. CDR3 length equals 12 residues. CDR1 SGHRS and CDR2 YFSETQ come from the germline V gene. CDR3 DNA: TGCGCCAGCAAAAGGGGCCTCAATACGCAGTATTTT. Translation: CASKRGLNTQYF.

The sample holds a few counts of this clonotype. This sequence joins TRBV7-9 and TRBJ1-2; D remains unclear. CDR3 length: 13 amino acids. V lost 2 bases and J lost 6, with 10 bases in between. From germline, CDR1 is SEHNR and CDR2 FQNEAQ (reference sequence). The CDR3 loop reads CASSLRTVDGYTF. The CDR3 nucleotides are TGTGCCAGCAGCTTAAGGACCGTGGATGGCTACACCTTC.

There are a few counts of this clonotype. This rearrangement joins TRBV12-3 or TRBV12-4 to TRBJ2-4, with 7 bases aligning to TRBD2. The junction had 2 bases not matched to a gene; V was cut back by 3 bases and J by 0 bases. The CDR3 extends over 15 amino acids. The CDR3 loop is CASSFGRLAKNIQYF. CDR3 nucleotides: TGTGCCAGCAGTTTCGGGAGGCTAGCCAAAAACATTCAGTACTTC.

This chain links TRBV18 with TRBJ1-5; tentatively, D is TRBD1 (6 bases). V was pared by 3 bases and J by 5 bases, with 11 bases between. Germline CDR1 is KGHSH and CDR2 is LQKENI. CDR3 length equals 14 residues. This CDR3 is CASSPRNRDQPQHF. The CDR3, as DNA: TGTGCCAGCTCACCTCGAAACAGGGATCAGCCCCAGCATTTT.

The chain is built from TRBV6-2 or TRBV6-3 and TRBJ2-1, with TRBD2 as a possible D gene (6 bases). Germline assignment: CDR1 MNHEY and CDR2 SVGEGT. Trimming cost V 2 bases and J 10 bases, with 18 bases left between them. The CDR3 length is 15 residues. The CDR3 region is CASSYGGEAMKEQFF. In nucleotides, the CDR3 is TGTGCCAGCAGTTACGGAGGGGAAGCAATGAAGGAGCAGTTCTTC.

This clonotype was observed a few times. CDR3 sequence reads: CASSLVTGDNNEQFF. CDR3 bases: TGCGCCAGCAGCTTGGTTACAGGAGACAACAATGAGCAGTTCTTC. The chain is built from TRBV5-1 and TRBJ2-1; a possible D gene is TRBD1 (5 bases). Trimming took off 0 bases at V and 5 bases at J, with 12 bases between the two ends. Germline V gene data show CDR1 as SGHRS and CDR2 as YFSETQ. This CDR3 is built from 15 residues.

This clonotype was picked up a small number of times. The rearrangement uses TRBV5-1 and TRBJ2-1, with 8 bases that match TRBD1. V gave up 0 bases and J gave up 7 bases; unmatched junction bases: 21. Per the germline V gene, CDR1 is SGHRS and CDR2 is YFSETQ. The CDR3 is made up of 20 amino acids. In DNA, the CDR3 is TGCGCCAGCAGCTTGGAACGGGGATCGGGGCGACAGGGGAGATGGAATGAGCAGTTCTTC. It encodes CASSLERGSGRQGRWNEQFF.

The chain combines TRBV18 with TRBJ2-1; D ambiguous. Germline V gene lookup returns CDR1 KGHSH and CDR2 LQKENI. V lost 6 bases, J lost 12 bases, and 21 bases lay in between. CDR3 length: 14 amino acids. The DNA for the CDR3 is TGTGCCAGCTCGCCTACCCAGGCCCGTTCGGGGCAGTTCTTC. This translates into CASSPTQARSGQFF. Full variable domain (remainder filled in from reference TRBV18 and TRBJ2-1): NAGVMQNPRHLVRRRGQEARLRCSPMKGHSHVYWYRQLPEEGLKFMVYLQKENIIDESGMPKERFSAEFPKEGPSILRIQQVVRGDSAAYFCASSPTQARSGQFFGPGTRLTVL.